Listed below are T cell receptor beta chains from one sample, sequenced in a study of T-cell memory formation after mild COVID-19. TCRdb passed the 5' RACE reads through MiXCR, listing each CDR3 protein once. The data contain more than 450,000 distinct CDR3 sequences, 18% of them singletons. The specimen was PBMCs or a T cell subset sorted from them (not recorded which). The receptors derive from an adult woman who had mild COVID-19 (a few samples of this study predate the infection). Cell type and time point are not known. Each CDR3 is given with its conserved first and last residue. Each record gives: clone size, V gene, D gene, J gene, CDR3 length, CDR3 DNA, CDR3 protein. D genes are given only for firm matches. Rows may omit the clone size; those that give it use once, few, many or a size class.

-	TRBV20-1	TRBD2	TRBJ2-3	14	TGCAGTGCTAGAGTAGCGGGGCTGGGAGATACGCAGTATTTT	CSARVAGLGDTQYF
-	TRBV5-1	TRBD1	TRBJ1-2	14	TGCGCAAGCAGCTCCAGGACAGGGGGGACTGGCTACACCTTC	CASSSRTGGTGYTF
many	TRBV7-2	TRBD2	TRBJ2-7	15	TGTGCCAGCAGCTTAGTTAGCGGGAGCTCCTACGAGCAGTACTTC	CASSLVSGSSYEQYF
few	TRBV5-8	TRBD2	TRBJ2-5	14	TGTGCCAGCAGGACCGGGGGGGCCCGAGAGACCCAGTACTTC	CASRTGGARETQYF
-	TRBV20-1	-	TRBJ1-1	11	TGCAGTGCTAGTTCACACACTGAAGCTTTCTTT	CSASSHTEAFF
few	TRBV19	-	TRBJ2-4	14	TGTGCCAGTAGGACCCAGGGAACCAAAAACATTCAGTACTTC	CASRTQGTKNIQYF
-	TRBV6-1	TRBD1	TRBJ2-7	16	TGTGCCAGCGACGTTCCCGGGACAGCGACTATCTCCGAGCAGTACTTC	CASDVPGTATISEQYF
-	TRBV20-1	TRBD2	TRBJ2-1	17	TGCAGTGCTAGAGACACGGGACTAGCGGAAACCTACAATGAGCAGTTCTTC	CSARDTGLAETYNEQFF
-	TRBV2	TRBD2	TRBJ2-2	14	TGTGCCAGCAGGACTAGCGGGACGGCCGGGGAGCTGTTTTTT	CASRTSGTAGELFF
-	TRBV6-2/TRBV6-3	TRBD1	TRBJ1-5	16	TGTGCCAGCAGCCCAGGGACAGGGGTTTACAATCAGCCCCAGCATTTT	CASSPGTGVYNQPQHF
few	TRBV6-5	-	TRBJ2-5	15	TGTGCCAGCAGTTATTCGGGGCCCAGCCAAGAGACCCAGTACTTC	CASSYSGPSQETQYF
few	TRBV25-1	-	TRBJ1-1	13	TGTGCCAGCAGTGAAGATTATCGGGGGGCGGCTTTCTTT	CASSEDYRGAAFF
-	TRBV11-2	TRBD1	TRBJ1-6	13	TGTGCCAGCTCGACAGGGGAAAATTCACCCCTCCACTTT	CASSTGENSPLHF
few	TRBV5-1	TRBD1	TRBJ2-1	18	TGCGCCAGCAGCCCGGGGACAGGGGGCCGCGGGACCAACAATGAGCAGTTCTTC	CASSPGTGGRGTNNEQFF
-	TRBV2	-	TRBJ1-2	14	TGTGCCAGCAGTGACCCACCGGTTAACTATGGCTACACCTTC	CASSDPPVNYGYTF
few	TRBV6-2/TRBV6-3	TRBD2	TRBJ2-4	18	TGTGCCAGCGGAAAGCAGACTAGCGTCAAAGGGGCCAAAAACATTCAGTACTTC	CASGKQTSVKGAKNIQYF